This is a list of T cell receptor beta chains from one sample in a study of early T cells in non-severe SARS-CoV-2 infection. TCRdb analysed the 5' RACE reads with MiXCR anew, one entry per CDR3 protein. In the table there are some 89,000 distinct CDR3 sequences, 11% of which are singletons. Sequencing was performed on whole blood, taken at baseline. The receptors were gathered from an adult who was a healthcare worker with PCR-confirmed SARS-CoV-2 infection or an uninfected control (not recorded which). Each CDR3 is given with its conserved first and last residue. Each record gives: V gene, clone size, D gene, J gene, CDR3 DNA, CDR3 protein. The D gene is left open where the match is weak. Some rows have no size entry. The others give once, few or many, or a class for an expanded clone.

>TRBV12-3/TRBV12-4|many|.|TRBJ2-1
TGTGCCAGCAGCCTAGCGCAGAGCTCCTACAATGAGCAGTTCTTC
CASSLAQSSYNEQFF
>TRBV7-2|many|TRBD1|TRBJ2-4
TGTGCCAGCAGCTTAGTTGGGGACAGGGGTCCCAAAAACATTCAGTACTTC
CASSLVGDRGPKNIQYF
>TRBV12-3/TRBV12-4|many|.|TRBJ1-4
TGTGCCAGCAGTTACCGGACGGTTGAAAAACTGTTTTTT
CASSYRTVEKLFF
>TRBV11-3|.|.|TRBJ2-3
TGTGCCAGCAGCTTAGGAGGGGACAGCACAGATACGCAGTATTTT
CASSLGGDSTDTQYF
>TRBV4-3|few|.|TRBJ1-4
TGCGCCAGCAGCCAGGACGGGGGTGGGGGCCTCCAACCCGAAAAACTGTTTTTT
CASSQDGGGGLQPEKLFF
>TRBV6-6|.|.|TRBJ2-1
TGTGCCAGCAAGGAGGGCCCTACCTACAATGAGCAGTTCTTC
CASKEGPTYNEQFF
>TRBV20-1|.|.|TRBJ2-3
TGCAGTGCTAACGGCAGGGGTAGCACAGATACGCAGTATTTT
CSANGRGSTDTQYF
>TRBV23-1|.|TRBD1|TRBJ2-3
TGCGCCAGCAGTCAATCTCGACAGGGGGACACAGATACGCAGTATTTT
CASSQSRQGDTDTQYF
>TRBV5-5|few|.|TRBJ2-7
TGTGCCAGCATCCCCGGACCCGGAGCCTACGAGCAGTACTTC
CASIPGPGAYEQYF
>TRBV6-5|.|.|TRBJ2-7
TGTGCCAGCAGTTACGGTACAGGGAACGAGCAGTACTTC
CASSYGTGNEQYF
>TRBV11-2|few|TRBD2|TRBJ2-4
TGTGCCAGCAGCGGGAGGGGTTGGGCCAAAAACATTCAGTACTTC
CASSGRGWAKNIQYF
>TRBV5-1|once|.|TRBJ2-7
TGCGCCAGCAGAGAGACGGGCGAGCAGTACTTC
CASRETGEQYF
>TRBV19|many|.|TRBJ2-7
TGTGCCAGTAGTATGGGACCGCTGAGCTCCTACGAGCAGTACTTC
CASSMGPLSSYEQYF
>TRBV7-9|.|.|TRBJ2-4
TGTGCCAGCAGCGTGGGGGCCAAAAACATTCAGTACTTC
CASSVGAKNIQYF
>TRBV5-1|.|TRBD1|TRBJ2-7
TGCGCCAGCAGAACCGGGACAGGGGGTTTCTACGAGCAGTACTTC
CASRTGTGGFYEQYF